This T cell receptor beta chain emerged from a study of blood T cell repertoires in COVID-19 (TCRdb year 2020). About the study as a whole: The collaborator samples originated in the United States, Italy and Spain and spanned the acute and convalescent phases of COVID-19. The prospective study material was composed of cDNA or gDNA derived from T cells, B-cell-depleted T cells, or PBMCs. Sample metadata almost always included a de-identified subject ID, COVID-19 status, age in years and sex. The repertoires were made available in a free public database intended to serve as a resource for research on the immune response to SARS-CoV-2. The samples were drawn from the first 160 participants of the ongoing ImmuneRACE study and from 1,200 or so subjects provided by 6 global collaborators. Where HLA class I and class II types were available, the types were taken from metadata supplied by the sample provider, not from assay-based typing. Subjects who had been exposed to COVID-19, were actively infected with it, or had recovered from it provided the deeply sampled blood TCRbeta repertoires that made up the dataset. The research as a whole found: Clinical and demographic metadata were provided uncurated, with the amount varying by source and participant.

Collaborating institutions collected whole blood in K2EDTA tubes following their own protocols. For TCRbeta analysis, collaborator samples were shipped as frozen whole blood, as isolated PBMCs, or as DNA extracted from either sample type. The CDR3, cysteine through phenylalanine, is 13 amino acids long. Of the read, only the CDR3 DNA is kept; its 39 bases are in frame from base 1. Based on the germline V gene, the CDR1 and CDR2 sequences are SGDLS and YYNGEE. Between the V and J ends, shortened by 0 bases and 3 bases respectively, the junction contains 7 bases. Comments on this clone: The antigen this receptor binds is unknown. No much larger clone exists at a distance of one base, and base qualities are not known.

TCRbeta CDR3 regions were amplified from genomic DNA by means of the immunoSEQ Assay, a bias-controlled multiplex PCR. Per the original workflow: Nucleated cell counts per sample were estimated from amplification of reference gene primers within the assay. To quantify the absolute abundance of each unique TCRbeta CDR3 rearrangement, sequence reads were collapsed and filtered. For each sample, productive Simpson clonality was calculated by taking the square root of Simpson's diversity index across productive rearrangements. The table comes from immuneACCESS by way of TCRdb, which keeps in-frame sequences with V and J called. Part of the clones is missing from these tables; in studies checked, under half for an unresolved V gene and the rest for unknown reasons. The D gene and trimming were derived from the DNA, and the V and J assignments and clone size from that table. In this sample the table shows 300,000 to 350,000 clones, 87% of which occur a single time. About 2% of the sample belongs to the ten largest clones.

The sequence is built from TRBV9 and TRBJ2-7; no D gene is confidently identified. The sequence was collected from a man aged 18 to 35 with active or convalescent COVID-19. The material sequenced was peripheral blood. The base sequence is TGTGCCAGCAGCGTAGGACTCGACTACGAGCAGTACTTC. Translated, this is CASSVGLDYEQYF.